This TCR beta chain was profiled in a study of Ad26.COV2.S vaccination and SARS-CoV-2 variants. The protocol was immunoSEQ multiplex PCR, while the TCRdb copy is restricted to in-frame clones and leaves out a portion. The sample lists some 190,000 clones; about 83% were seen once. V lost 7 bases and J 7 bases, leaving 13 bases between the germline ends. Germline V gene lookup returns CDR1 MNHEY and CDR2 SVGAGI. CDR3 size: 12 residues. The sample was peripheral blood, taken after recovery from COVID-19. The sequence came from a human donor who had recovered from COVID-19. The J gene is TRBJ1-2, the V gene TRBV6-5; D uncertain. CDR3 nucleotides: TGTGCCAGCAACAGCCTCCTCGGTGGCTACACCTTC. It encodes CASNSLLGGYTF.